The rows below give T cell receptor beta chains drawn from one sample of a study of T cell responses to AZD1222 COVID-19 vaccine. Libraries were prepared by immunoSEQ multiplex PCR; TCRdb keeps only in-frame clonotypes and omits some of them. The table lists 99,000 or so clones, roughly 91% of them singletons. Source: peripheral blood, taken on day 0 of AZD1222 vaccination. The receptor set was obtained from an adult in good health. Both conserved end residues are trimmed from each CDR3. The D gene is left open where the match is weak.

TRBV9,TRBJ1-1,TRBD1,ASSRTGSVNTEAF
TRBV5-4,TRBJ2-5,-,ASSSSLEETQY
TRBV21-1,TRBJ2-7,-,ASPKQKLRRAYEQY
TRBV3-1/TRBV3-2,TRBJ1-5,-,ASSPGSNQPQH
TRBV14,TRBJ2-7,-,ASSPVRAGRYEQY
TRBV25-1,TRBJ1-6,-,ASSEAPYNSPLH
TRBV5-5,TRBJ2-3,-,ASSLVRGVPDTQY
TRBV7-2,TRBJ1-1,-,ASSSPGSAEAF
TRBV28,TRBJ1-1,TRBD1,ASSSGQGVSTEAF
TRBV18,TRBJ2-5,-,ASSPGTQETQY
TRBV9,TRBJ2-7,-,ASSVTQTDYEQY
TRBV28,TRBJ1-2,-,ASSTGGGTNYGYT
TRBV2,TRBJ1-4,-,ASRTDSFEKLF
TRBV21-1,TRBJ2-3,-,ASSKRLPTGYVLAGGGDTQY
TRBV7-9,TRBJ1-4,TRBD1,ASSPVRDREYEKLF
TRBV28,TRBJ1-2,-,ASSNPGSGSYGYT
TRBV14,TRBJ2-3,-,ASSQVRSMIQASTDTQY
TRBV11-2,TRBJ2-5,-,ASSLALYETQY
TRBV7-8,TRBJ2-5,-,ASSLWASGETQY
TRBV14,TRBJ2-1,-,ASSLLTSTYNNEQF
TRBV5-1,TRBJ2-7,-,ASSLAGTPYEQY
TRBV5-6,TRBJ2-1,TRBD1,ASSLWTGTASYNEQF
TRBV14,TRBJ2-5,-,ASSQGASRSQY
TRBV6-1,TRBJ1-5,-,ASSARRPVSNQPQH
TRBV28,TRBJ2-3,-,ASSSGSTDTQY
TRBV28,TRBJ2-7,TRBD2,ASRTPGTTSYEQY
TRBV4-2,TRBJ2-7,-,ASSPGPLTTYEQY
TRBV4-3,TRBJ1-2,-,ASSQQINYGYT
TRBV2,TRBJ2-3,-,ASKQGWSDTQY
TRBV6-5,TRBJ1-6,TRBD1,ASDATGDNSPLH
TRBV30,TRBJ2-5,-,AWASGPVETQY
TRBV11-2,TRBJ2-1,-,ASSPRGSGYNEQF
TRBV7-6,TRBJ2-7,-,ASSLGLGFRSYEQY
TRBV28,TRBJ2-7,TRBD2,ASKVPGAGVGEQY
TRBV6-5,TRBJ1-5,-,ASSEGALSNQPQH
TRBV15,TRBJ1-6,TRBD1,ATTPTGLNSPLH
TRBV18,TRBJ1-1,TRBD1,ASSPPGTASPEAF
TRBV15,TRBJ2-7,TRBD2,ATSRDLGLAAEQY
TRBV18,TRBJ2-7,TRBD1,ASSPWDRGTGEQY
TRBV5-1,TRBJ2-3,-,ASSLLRGTDTQY
TRBV3-1/TRBV3-2,TRBJ2-3,-,ASTPGGTDTQY
TRBV3-1/TRBV3-2,TRBJ2-5,TRBD2,ASSYLAGQETQY
TRBV27,TRBJ2-1,-,ASSNYNEQF
TRBV5-4,TRBJ2-1,TRBD2,ASSPTSGSSYNEQF
TRBV21-1,TRBJ2-3,-,ASSKAAERHTDTQY
TRBV2,TRBJ2-7,-,ASSGGSYEQY
TRBV7-9,TRBJ1-6,-,ASSTATSDNSPLH
TRBV7-5,TRBJ1-3,-,VRSLAMTGDHSGNTIY
TRBV18,TRBJ2-5,TRBD2,ASSPFVASGTQETQY
TRBV11-2,TRBJ2-7,-,ASRDPTYEQY
TRBV28,TRBJ2-7,TRBD2,ASRLSGNYEQY
TRBV18,TRBJ1-1,TRBD1,ASSQNSPGTGATLDTEAF
TRBV5-1,TRBJ1-5,-,ASSLGDTGNQPQH